This entry lists 20 T cell receptor beta chains sequenced from one sample in a study of blood T cell repertoires in COVID-19. Produced via immunoSEQ multiplex PCR; TCRdb's table is partial and in-frame only. The data contain about 110,000 clones, approximately 88% of them seen just once; the ten biggest clones take up under 2.5%. Sequencing used peripheral blood. These receptors all stem from a human donor in a cohort sampled during active COVID-19.

The chain links TRBV5-1 to TRBJ1-5; 9 bases line up with TRBD1. Per the germline V gene, CDR1 is SGHRS and CDR2 is YFSETQ. The CDR3 contains 15 residues. Trimming cost V 4 bases and J 7 bases; bases outside gene matches: 9. The CDR3 region is CASSVQGAPEQPQHF. Here the CDR3 DNA reads TGCGCCAGCAGCGTACAGGGGGCGCCCGAACAGCCCCAGCATTTT.

On this clone: Other DNA sequences from this sample encode an identical CDR3 as well. The rearrangement joins TRBV6-6 to TRBJ2-7; D possibly corresponds to TRBD2 (5 bases). This CDR3 is built from 14 residues. With 0 bases removed from V and 5 bases from J, the gap between germline ends came to 11 bases. Germline CDR1 and CDR2: MNHNY and SVGAGI (reference sequence). CDR3 loop: CASSYSREEDEQYF. As DNA, the CDR3 is TGTGCCAGCAGTTACTCGAGGGAAGAGGACGAGCAGTACTTC.

This rearrangement joins TRBV29-1 to TRBJ1-5; tentative D call: TRBD1 (6 bases). Trimming removed 6 bases from V and 6 bases from J, with 12 bases in between. CDR3 size: 12 residues. Germline V gene lookup returns CDR1 SQVTM and CDR2 ANQGSEA. The CDR3 bases are TGCAGCGTACAGGGTACCGGTCAGCCCCAGCATTTT. Translated: CSVQGTGQPQHF.

The chain has TRBV19 and TRBJ1-1; no definite D call. Trimming pared 5 bases from V and 7 bases from J, leaving 14 bases between. CDR1 LNHDA and CDR2 SQIVND come from the germline V gene (reference sequence). This CDR3 contains 13 residues. CDR3 DNA sequence: TGTGCCAGTAGTGGAAGAGGAGGTGGTGAAGCTTTCTTT. It specifies CASSGRGGGEAFF.

The rearrangement uses TRBV7-9 and TRBJ1-2; TRBD1 is a possible D gene (6 bases). Germline loops: CDR1 SEHNR, CDR2 FQNEAQ (reference sequence). Trimming took 5 bases from V and 4 from J, leaving 17 bases between them. The CDR3 totals 15 residues. The CDR3 DNA sequence: TGTGCCAGCAGCCCCCAAGGACAGCATTCCTATGGCTACACCTTC. Translated, it gives CASSPQGQHSYGYTF.

The rearrangement links TRBV7-3 to TRBJ2-1, with a weak D call TRBD2 (6 bases). Germline V gene sequence: CDR1 SGHTA, CDR2 FQGTGA. The CDR3 is made up of 17 amino acids. Trimming took 1 base from V and 6 from J, leaving 19 bases between them. The CDR3 spells CASSLRGVSVGRNEQFF. Written as DNA, the CDR3 is TGTGCCAGCAGCTTAAGGGGGGTGAGCGTCGGTCGCAATGAGCAGTTCTTC.

J is TRBJ1-1 and V is TRBV6-5; D gene unclear. Germline CDR1 MNHEY, CDR2 SVGAGI. The V gene lost 6 bases and the J gene lost 6 bases, with 17 bases spanning the gap. The CDR3 is made up of 14 amino acids. Written as DNA, the CDR3 is TGTGCCAGCAGCCCGGTAGGGAGGGCGTCTGAAGCTTTCTTT. The encoded protein is CASSPVGRASEAFF.

The chain combines TRBV3-1 (or the pseudogene TRBV3-2) with TRBJ2-3; 8 bases map to TRBD2. Germline CDR1 is LGHDT and CDR2 is YNNKEL (reference sequence). V lost 5 bases to trimming and J lost 4 bases; unmatched junction nucleotides: 11. There are 16 residues in the CDR3. DNA of the CDR3: TGTGCCAGCAGCTCGATCTCGGGGGGGGCCCCAGATACGCAGTATTTT. Protein sequence: CASSSISGGAPDTQYF.

In this sample, this clone turned up once. The chain has TRBV11-2 and TRBJ2-7, with D perhaps matching TRBD1 (6 bases). There are 14 residues in the CDR3. Trimming took off 1 base at V and 1 base at J, with 8 bases between the two ends. Per germline, CDR1 SGHAT and CDR2 FQNNGV. The CDR3 here is CASSLGQVSYEQYF. In DNA form, the CDR3 reads TGTGCCAGCAGCTTAGGACAGGTATCCTACGAGCAGTACTTC.

V and J are TRBV18 and TRBJ2-1, with D maybe TRBD1 (6 bases). This CDR3 contains 15 residues. Germline V gene data show CDR1 as KGHSH and CDR2 as LQKENI. The germline V and J ends were trimmed by 1 base and 5 bases, with 12 bases remaining between them. This CDR3 is CASSPRQGQDNEQFF. The CDR3 nucleotides are TGTGCCAGCTCACCACGCCAGGGGCAGGACAATGAGCAGTTCTTC.

The rearrangement links TRBV23-1 to TRBJ1-5; D is ambiguous. TRBV23-1 is treated as an ORF (open reading frame) with a function not yet certain. The CDR3 contains 17 residues. V dropped 4 bases and J dropped 4 bases, with 20 bases sitting between them. The CDR3 is CASSPTKEESSNQPQHF. The CDR3 DNA sequence: TGCGCCAGCAGTCCCACTAAGGAGGAGAGTAGTAATCAGCCCCAGCATTTT.

This chain connects TRBV27 to TRBJ2-3; TRBD2 aligns across 8 bases. The J segment lost 2 bases and the V segment lost 5 bases, leaving 3 bases of the junction unmatched. The germline V gene encodes CDR1 MNHEY and CDR2 SMNVEV (reference sequence). The CDR3 is 14 residues long. CDR3 loop: CASSHSGNTDTQYF. The CDR3 DNA reads TGTGCCAGCAGTCATAGCGGGAACACAGATACGCAGTATTTT.

The chain employs TRBV7-9 and TRBJ1-1; D unclear. Germline V gives CDR1 SEHNR, CDR2 FQNEAQ (reference sequence). This CDR3 has 13 residues. The V and J ends lost 5 bases and 1 base respectively, with 8 bases between them. The DNA for the CDR3 is TGTGCCAGCAGCCCACTTTGGAACACTGAAGCTTTCTTT. It is translated as CASSPLWNTEAFF. Full variable domain (outside the CDR3, taken from reference TRBV7-9 and TRBJ1-1): DTGVSQNPRHKITKRGQNVTFRCDPISEHNRLYWYRQTLGQGPEFLTYFQNEAQLEKSRLLSDRFSAERPKGSFSTLEIQRTEQGDSAMYLCASSPLWNTEAFFGQGTRLTVV.

As to this clone: Sequence at one end of the junction differs from germline and may be a read error. This chain joins TRBV3-1 (or the pseudogene TRBV3-2) and TRBJ2-7, with a weak D call TRBD2 (5 bases). The CDR3 runs to 13 residues. CDR1 and CDR2 from the germline V gene are LGHDT and YNNKEL (reference sequence). In DNA form, the CDR3 reads TGTGCCAGCAGCTCCTTGGACTCCGACGAGCAGTACTTC. Protein: CASSSLDSDEQYF.

This chain links TRBV5-4 with TRBJ1-5; D ambiguous. Germline V gene data show CDR1 as SGHNT and CDR2 as YYREEE (reference sequence). This CDR3 is built from 14 residues. Between the trimmed V and J ends, which lost 0 bases and 3 bases, there was a span of 7 bases. The CDR3 DNA reads TGTGCCAGCAGCTTGGGAGGGTACAATCAGCCCCAGCATTTT. This sequence encodes CASSLGGYNQPQHF. Full variable domain (outside the CDR3, taken from reference TRBV5-4 and TRBJ1-5): ETGVTQSPTHLIKTRGQQVTLRCSSQSGHNTVSWYQQALGQGPQFIFQYYREEENGRGNFPPRFSGLQFPNYSSELNVNALELDDSALYLCASSLGGYNQPQHFGDGTRLSIL.

The J gene is TRBJ2-7, the V gene TRBV28; a possible D gene is TRBD1 (5 bases). V was clipped by 6 bases and J by 0 bases, with 15 bases between them. The CDR3 loop spans 15 amino acids. Germline loops: CDR1 MDHEN, CDR2 SYDVKM. The DNA of the CDR3 is TGTGCCAGCAGCTCCAGCAGGGTAAGCTCCTACGAGCAGTACTTC. Protein: CASSSSRVSSYEQYF.

V is TRBV6-5 and J is TRBJ1-4; D is unresolved. CDR1 and CDR2 from the germline V gene are MNHEY and SVGAGI. V was clipped by 5 bases and J by 0 bases, with 7 bases between them. The CDR3 loop spans 14 amino acids. This CDR3 is CASSTQTTNEKLFF. CDR3 nucleotide sequence: TGTGCCAGCAGTACACAAACAACTAATGAAAAACTGTTTTTT.

This chain links TRBV6-1 with TRBJ2-3; TRBD2 matches 7 bases. After removal of 2 bases from V and 6 bases from J, the junction contained 11 bases not matched to a gene. Germline V lookup: CDR1 MNHNS, CDR2 SASEGT. CDR3 length: 16 residues. CDR3: CASSEFGGSSGDTQYF. CDR3 sequence (DNA): TGTGCCAGCAGTGAATTCGGGGGGTCGTCAGGCGATACGCAGTATTTT.

V is TRBV7-8 and J is TRBJ2-7; unclear D gene. Per germline, CDR1 SGHVS and CDR2 FQNEAQ. The V end was cut by 5 bases, the J end by 2 bases, with 16 bases between. There are 15 residues in the CDR3. The CDR3: CASSPFSLSTYEQYF. CDR3 DNA: TGTGCCAGCAGCCCATTTTCGCTATCCACCTACGAGCAGTACTTC.

J is TRBJ2-7 and V is TRBV9; tentative D call: TRBD1 (5 bases). This CDR3 comprises 12 residues. Germline CDR1 and CDR2: SGDLS and YYNGEE. The V and J ends lost 3 bases and 5 bases respectively, with 9 bases between them. The DNA of the CDR3 is TGTGCCAGCAGCGGGGGCCCCGACGAGCAGTACTTC. Translating it yields CASSGGPDEQYF.